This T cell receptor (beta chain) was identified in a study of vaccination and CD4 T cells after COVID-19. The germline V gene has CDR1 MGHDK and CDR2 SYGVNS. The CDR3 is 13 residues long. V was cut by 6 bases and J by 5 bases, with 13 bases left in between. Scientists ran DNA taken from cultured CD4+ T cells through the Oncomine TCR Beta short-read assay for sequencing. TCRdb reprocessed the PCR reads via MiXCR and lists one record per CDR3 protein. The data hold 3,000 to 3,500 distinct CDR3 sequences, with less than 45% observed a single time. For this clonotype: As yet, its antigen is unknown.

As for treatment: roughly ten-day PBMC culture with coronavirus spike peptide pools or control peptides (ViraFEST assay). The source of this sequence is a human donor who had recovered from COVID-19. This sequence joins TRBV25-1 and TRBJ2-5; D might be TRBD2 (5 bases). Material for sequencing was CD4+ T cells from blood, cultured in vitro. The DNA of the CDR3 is TGTGCCAGCAGCCGGAGATCGGGGGAGACCCAGTACTTC. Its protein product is CASSRRSGETQYF.